This T cell receptor beta chain derives from a study of blood T cell repertoires in COVID-19. Sequenced by immunoSEQ multiplex PCR; TCRdb stores in-frame clones only, minus some. The sample lists roughly 260,000 clones; 87% were seen once. Trimming shortened V by 5 bases and J by 3 bases, and 16 bases separated the two germline ends. The CDR3 runs 15 residues. CDR1 is SGHRS and CDR2 is YFSETQ in the germline V gene. The sequence was collected from a woman aged 45 to 65 who had recovered from COVID-19. The sequencing input was peripheral blood. V is TRBV5-1 and J is TRBJ2-3, with D perhaps matching TRBD2 (7 bases). The CDR3 sequence: CASRPGGPPTDTQYF. In DNA form, the CDR3 reads TGCGCCAGCAGGCCGGGGGGCCCACCGACAGATACGCAGTATTTT. The variable domain in full, completed from reference TRBV5-1 and TRBJ2-3, reads KAGVTQTPRYLIKTRGQQVTLSCSPISGHRSVSWYQQTPGQGLQFLFEYFSETQRNKGNFPGRFSGRQFSNSRSEMNVSTLELGDSALYLCASRPGGPPTDTQYFGPGTRLTVL.